This T cell receptor (beta chain) was profiled in a study of cytomegalovirus exposure and HLA in healthy donors. The study did not record CMV serostatus for this donor. Germline V gives CDR1 MRHNA, CDR2 SNTAGT. The CDR3 length is 14 residues. V was clipped by 8 bases and J by 4 bases, with 17 bases between them. The PCR used 60 Vbeta and 13 Jbeta primers. Only in-frame clones appear in the TCRdb table, and some are missing; sequencing was by immunoSEQ multiplex PCR. Of 200,000 to 250,000 clones listed, roughly 84% were seen once; the top ten hold around 1.2%. V is TRBV6-4 and J is TRBJ1-2; D ambiguous. Sequenced sample: PBMCs. This receptor was taken from a human donor in good health. CDR3 in amino acids: CASRPTGSAYGYTF. DNA for the CDR3: TGTGCCAGCCGCCCGACGGGGAGCGCCTATGGCTACACCTTC.